This T cell receptor beta chain came from a study of T cell responses to AZD1222 COVID-19 vaccine. CDR1 is MNHNY and CDR2 is SVGAGI in the germline V gene (reference sequence). V was pared by 7 bases and J by 5 bases, with 15 bases between. The CDR3 runs to 13 residues. For this clone: Its specificity is not known.

Study results and caveats: Donors in the cohort were predominantly white British and more often female, and clonal diversity was possibly underestimated. The repertoires were collected only after the peak T cell response.

TCRdb keeps only in-frame clones here, not all; method: immunoSEQ multiplex PCR. The table lists over 120,000 clones, roughly 86% of them singletons. This clonotype originated in an adult who received the AZD1222 COVID-19 vaccine. This specimen was peripheral blood, taken 28 days after the second AZD1222 dose. V gene TRBV6-6 combines with J gene TRBJ2-7; D uncertain. In nucleotides, the CDR3 is TGTGCCAGCACTAGGAAGGGCACGGACGAGCAGTACTTC. It translates to CASTRKGTDEQYF.